This TCR beta chain was sequenced during a study of response to subunit inactivated influenza vaccine. TCRdb used MiXCR to reprocess the RT-PCR reads, holding one entry per CDR3 protein. The sample contains 150,000 to 200,000 distinct CDR3 sequences, approximately 12% of which appear only once. This CDR3 contains 16 residues. The V end lost 1 base, the J end lost 0 bases, and 10 bases lay between the germline ends. Germline CDR1 is SEHNR and CDR2 is FQNEAQ (reference sequence). This same sample was also part of a study on T cells expressing NK-cell markers. Per that paper: The authors generated TCR beta cDNA through 5'RACE template switching with UMIs. Sequencing of TCR beta repertoires drew on sorted CD3+CD56+NKG2C+, CD3+CD56+NKG2C- and CD3+CD56-NKG2C+ T cells. One of eight sequenced donors was HCMV-seronegative; the other seven were seropositive. About six donors showed dominant NKG2C+ clonotypes comprising about 1.0-7.0% of their CD8+ T cells.

This TCR came from a man between 45 and 60 years old who received an inactivated influenza vaccine. The specimen comprised CD8+ T cells sorted from PBMCs, sampled 11 to 12 days after vaccination. V and J are TRBV7-9 and TRBJ1-3; unclear D gene. The CDR3 DNA is TGTGCCAGCAGCTTAGGCCCCGTTAGCTCTGGAAACACCATATATTTT. It is translated as CASSLGPVSSGNTIYF.